The 20 T cell receptor beta chains in this list originate from one sample, sequenced in a study of blood T cell repertoires in COVID-19. Profiling relied on immunoSEQ multiplex PCR, and the TCRdb table lists in-frame clones only, not all of them. The sample has 35,000 or so clones; around 84% are singletons. The specimen was peripheral blood. Source of these receptors: a man aged 70 or older with acute or convalescent COVID-19.

This sequence joins TRBV11-2 and TRBJ2-7; 10 nucleotides align to TRBD1. The germline V gene has CDR1 SGHAT and CDR2 FQNNGV. CDR3 size: 17 residues. V dropped 5 bases and J dropped 7; count of bases not matched to a gene: 17. The CDR3 loop is CASSRRVRGTGESEQYF. CDR3 in DNA: TGTGCCAGCAGCCGTCGAGTGCGGGGGACAGGGGAATCAGAGCAGTACTTC. Variable domain in full (rest from reference TRBV11-2 and TRBJ2-7): EAGVAQSPRYKIIEKRQSVAFWCNPISGHATLYWYQQILGQGPKLLIQFQNNGVVDDSQLPKDRFSAERLKGVDSTLKIQPAKLEDSAVYLCASSRRVRGTGESEQYFGPGTRLTVT.

The chain carries TRBV5-1 and TRBJ1-6; perhaps TRBD1 as D (5 bases). This CDR3 comprises 15 residues. V lost 0 bases and J lost 6, with 10 bases in between. Germline-derived CDR1 and CDR2 are SGHRS and YFSETQ. For the CDR3, the DNA is TGCGCCAGCAGCTTGGAAGGGGCTCGTAATTCACCCCTCCACTTT. Encoded protein: CASSLEGARNSPLHF. The full variable domain, its missing parts supplied by reference TRBV5-1 and TRBJ1-6, is KAGVTQTPRYLIKTRGQQVTLSCSPISGHRSVSWYQQTPGQGLQFLFEYFSETQRNKGNFPGRFSGRQFSNSRSEMNVSTLELGDSALYLCASSLEGARNSPLHFGNGTRLTVT.

The CDR3 sequence is CASKAAGTYEQYF. The CDR3 DNA reads as TGTGCCTCCAAGGCAGCAGGGACCTACGAGCAGTACTTC. This rearrangement joins TRBV11-2 to TRBJ2-7; D may be TRBD1 (5 bases). The V and J ends lost 11 bases and 2 bases respectively, with 16 bases between them. Germline V gene sequence: CDR1 SGHAT, CDR2 FQNNGV. The CDR3 is 13 amino acids.

This clone was seen more than once but under ten times. This chain links TRBV7-2 with TRBJ2-3; 9 nucleotides match TRBD2. Germline V gene lookup returns CDR1 SGHTA and CDR2 FQGNSA. Trimming cost V 1 base and J 2 bases; bases outside gene matches: 4. The CDR3 runs 16 residues. The CDR3 DNA is TGTGCCAGCAGCTTAGGGGTAGCGGGAGACACAGATACGCAGTATTTT. The encoded protein is CASSLGVAGDTDTQYF.

The rearrangement joins TRBV6-6 to TRBJ2-4; 10 bases agree with TRBD2. Germline V gives CDR1 MNHNY, CDR2 SVGAGI (reference sequence). V trimming: 5 bases; J trimming: 2 bases; junction bases outside the gene matches: 3. The CDR3 length is 15 residues. The CDR3 DNA is TGTGCCAGCAGTCTAGCGGGAGACTCCAAAAACATTCAGTACTTC. Its protein product is CASSLAGDSKNIQYF.

This clone came up a few times. This chain links TRBV6-2 or TRBV6-3 with TRBJ1-5; TRBD1 is a possible D gene (5 bases). Trimming removed 3 bases from V and 3 bases from J, with 9 bases in between. Germline CDR1 MNHEY, CDR2 SVGEGT. The CDR3 runs to 14 residues. The CDR3 spells CASSYGQSNQPQHF. As DNA, the CDR3 is TGTGCCAGCAGTTATGGACAATCCAATCAGCCCCAGCATTTT.

The V and J genes are TRBV6-1 and TRBJ1-6, with a tentative D call TRBD1 (5 bases). The CDR3 is 14 residues long. The V gene's germline CDR1 is MNHNS and CDR2 SASEGT. V was trimmed by 2 bases and J by 10 bases, leaving 12 bases between them. The chain's CDR3 is CASSELGGGSPLHF. CDR3 bases: TGTGCCAGCAGTGAACTTGGGGGGGGATCACCCCTCCACTTT.

The genes are TRBV30 and TRBJ2-5; a weak D match, TRBD2 (5 bases). The CDR3 contains 13 residues. Trimming cost V 2 bases and J 5 bases, with 12 bases left between them. CDR1 and CDR2 from the germline V gene are GTSNPN and SVGIG (reference sequence). CDR3 loop: CAWSRAGVETQYF. In DNA, the CDR3 is TGTGCCTGGAGTCGGGCCGGGGTGGAGACCCAGTACTTC.

This chain uses TRBV3-1 (or the pseudogene TRBV3-2) with TRBJ2-5; 7 bases are a match to TRBD1. The CDR3 has 16 residues. The ends lost 1 base at V and 5 bases at J; junction bases unmatched: 10. CDR1 LGHDT and CDR2 YNNKEL come from the germline V gene (reference sequence). This CDR3 reads CASSQVPDRRRETQYF. The CDR3 DNA reads as TGTGCCAGCAGCCAAGTCCCGGACAGGCGCCGGGAGACCCAGTACTTC.

The V call is TRBV15, the J call TRBJ1-1, with D possibly being TRBD1 (5 bases). The CDR3 extends over 15 amino acids. Trimming left V 0 bases short and J 0 bases short, with 8 bases between. The germline CDR1 and CDR2 sequences are LNHNV and YYDKDF (reference sequence). CDR3 sequence (DNA): TGTGCCACCAGCAGAGATGACAGCATGAACACTGAAGCTTTCTTT. Residues: CATSRDDSMNTEAFF.

The chain links TRBV27 to TRBJ2-7, with 9 bases matching TRBD1. J gave up 5 bases and V 5 bases, and 7 bases lay outside the gene matches. This CDR3 is built from 14 residues. Germline lookup yields CDR1 MNHEY and CDR2 SMNVEV (reference sequence). The CDR3 sequence: CASSPFGTGNEQYF. CDR3 DNA sequence: TGTGCCAGCAGTCCCTTCGGGACAGGGAACGAGCAGTACTTC.

J is TRBJ1-4 and V is TRBV3-1 (or the pseudogene TRBV3-2), with D possibly TRBD1 on 6 matching bases. The CDR3 is 14 residues long. Trimming left V 5 bases short and J 8 bases short, with 15 bases between. From germline, CDR1 is LGHDT and CDR2 YNNKEL (reference sequence). The CDR3 DNA reads as TGTGCCAGCAGCATACAGGGTGGTCGAGAAAAACTGTTTTTT. Amino acids: CASSIQGGREKLFF.

The chain recombines TRBV18 with TRBJ2-7, with 7 bases that match TRBD2. V lost 2 bases to trimming and J lost 4 bases; unmatched junction nucleotides: 5. There are 14 residues in the CDR3. The germline gives CDR1 KGHSH, CDR2 LQKENI. The CDR3 region is CASSPSGTSYEQYF. CDR3 DNA sequence: TGTGCCAGCTCACCAAGCGGGACTTCTTACGAGCAGTACTTC.

This chain connects TRBV6-5 to TRBJ2-1; 10 bases align to TRBD1. This CDR3 spans 15 amino acids. The J segment lost 8 bases and the V segment lost 5 bases, leaving 9 bases of the junction unmatched. CDR1 MNHEY and CDR2 SVGAGI come from the germline V gene. The CDR3 DNA follows: TGTGCCAGCAGTAGGGACAGGGGTGTGGGAGATGAGCAGTTCTTC. It yields the protein CASSRDRGVGDEQFF.

V usage is TRBV9 and J usage is TRBJ2-2, with 7 bases matching TRBD1. Trimming removed 3 bases from V and 2 bases from J; junction bases left unmatched: 7. This CDR3 has 16 amino acids. The germline V gene encodes CDR1 SGDLS and CDR2 YYNGEE. This CDR3 is CASSATGDPNTGELFF. CDR3 DNA: TGTGCCAGCAGCGCCACAGGGGACCCAAACACCGGGGAGCTGTTTTTT.

The chain combines TRBV11-2 with TRBJ2-5, with 7 positions matching TRBD2. Germline CDR1 and CDR2: SGHAT and FQNNGV. The CDR3 extends over 15 amino acids. The V and J ends lost 5 bases and 2 bases, in that order; junction bases with no gene match: 8. This CDR3 reads CASSPRGVQQETQYF. The CDR3 bases are TGTGCCAGCAGCCCCCGGGGGGTCCAACAAGAGACCCAGTACTTC. Full variable domain (rest looked up from reference TRBV11-2 and TRBJ2-5): EAGVAQSPRYKIIEKRQSVAFWCNPISGHATLYWYQQILGQGPKLLIQFQNNGVVDDSQLPKDRFSAERLKGVDSTLKIQPAKLEDSAVYLCASSPRGVQQETQYFGPGTRLLVL.

As DNA, the CDR3 is TGTGCCAGCAGTCTATTATCTGGGGCCAACGTCCTGACTTTC. It yields the protein CASSLLSGANVLTF. The V call is TRBV27, the J call TRBJ2-6; D is uncertain. Germline CDR1 and CDR2: MNHEY and SMNVEV (reference sequence). There are 14 residues in the CDR3. V lost 5 bases and J 1 base, leaving 6 bases between the germline ends.

This rearrangement joins TRBV4-1 to TRBJ1-1, with no clear D. This CDR3 is 15 amino acids long. Trimming left V 1 base short and J 0 bases short, with 9 bases between. The V gene's germline CDR1 is MGHRA and CDR2 YSYEKL. CDR3 in DNA: TGCGCCAGCAGCCAAGCCCCTTTCGTGAACACTGAAGCTTTCTTT. The encoded protein is CASSQAPFVNTEAFF.

The V and J genes are TRBV19 and TRBJ1-1; tentatively, D is TRBD1 (5 bases). The CDR3 has 13 amino acids. Germline assignment: CDR1 LNHDA and CDR2 SQIVND (reference sequence). Trimming cost V 8 bases and J 0 bases, with 10 bases left between them. The CDR3 sequence: CASGAVLNTEAFF. As DNA, the CDR3 is TGTGCCAGTGGGGCGGTCCTGAACACTGAAGCTTTCTTT. The full variable domain, completed using reference TRBV19 and TRBJ1-1, is DGGITQSPKYLFRKEGQNVTLSCEQNLNHDAMYWYRQDPGQGLRLIYYSQIVNDFQKGDIAEGYSVSREKKESFPLTVTSAQKNPTAFYLCASGAVLNTEAFFGQGTRLTVV.

The gene calls are TRBV7-2 and TRBJ1-1; 7 bases are shared with TRBD1. The CDR3 loop spans 17 amino acids. Germline CDR1 and CDR2: SGHTA and FQGNSA. With V trimmed by 7 bases and J by 2 bases, 16 bases remained unmatched. The chain's CDR3 is CASNLDVRGPGNTEAFF. In nucleotides, the CDR3 is TGTGCCAGCAACCTGGACGTGAGGGGGCCTGGAAACACTGAAGCTTTCTTT.